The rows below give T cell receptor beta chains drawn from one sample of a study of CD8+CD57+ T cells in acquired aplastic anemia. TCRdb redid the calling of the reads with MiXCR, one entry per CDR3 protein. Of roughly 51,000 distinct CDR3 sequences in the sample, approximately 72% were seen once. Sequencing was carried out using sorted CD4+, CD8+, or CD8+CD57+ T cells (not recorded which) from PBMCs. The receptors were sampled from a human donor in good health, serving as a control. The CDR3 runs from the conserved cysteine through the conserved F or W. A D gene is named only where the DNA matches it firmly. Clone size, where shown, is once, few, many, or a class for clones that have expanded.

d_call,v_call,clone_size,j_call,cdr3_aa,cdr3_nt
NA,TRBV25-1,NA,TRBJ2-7,CASSELETYEQYF,TGTGCCAGCAGTGAGCTGGAGACCTACGAGCAGTACTTC
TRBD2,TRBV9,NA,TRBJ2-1,CASSVAPGGGPNEQFF,TGTGCCAGCAGCGTAGCTCCGGGGGGAGGCCCTAATGAGCAGTTCTTC
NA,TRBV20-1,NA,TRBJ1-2,CSARVGMGGYTF,TGCAGTGCTAGAGTGGGGATGGGTGGCTACACCTTC
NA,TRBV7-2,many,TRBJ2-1,CASSFAQGAYNEQFF,TGTGCCAGCAGCTTTGCACAGGGAGCTTACAATGAGCAGTTCTTC
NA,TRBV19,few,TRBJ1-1,CASRRGDTEAFF,TGTGCCAGTAGAAGGGGTGACACTGAAGCTTTCTTT
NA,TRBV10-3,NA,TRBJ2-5,CAISESWEETQYF,TGTGCCATCAGTGAGTCTTGGGAGGAGACCCAGTACTTC
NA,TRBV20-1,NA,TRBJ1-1,CSARGGGAEAFF,TGCAGTGCTAGAGGGGGAGGAGCTGAAGCTTTCTTT
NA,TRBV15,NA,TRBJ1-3,CATSRETGVVGNTIYF,TGTGCCACCAGCAGAGAGACAGGAGTCGTTGGAAACACCATATATTTT
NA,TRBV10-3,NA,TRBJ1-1,CATLMDEMNTEAFF,TGTGCCACCCTCATGGACGAAATGAACACTGAAGCTTTCTTT
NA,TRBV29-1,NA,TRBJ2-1,CSLLRAGRNEQFF,TGCAGCCTCCTGAGGGCAGGTCGCAATGAGCAGTTCTTC
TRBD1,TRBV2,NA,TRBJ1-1,CASRGRTGGTEAFF,TGTGCCAGCAGGGGAAGGACAGGGGGAACTGAAGCTTTCTTT
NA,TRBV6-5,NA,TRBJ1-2,CASSYSAEAGGWGYTF,TGTGCCAGCAGTTACTCGGCAGAGGCCGGGGGTTGGGGCTACACCTTC
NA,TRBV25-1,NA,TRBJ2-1,CASSEYGGVVNNEQFF,TGTGCCAGCAGTGAATATGGGGGAGTCGTCAACAATGAGCAGTTCTTC
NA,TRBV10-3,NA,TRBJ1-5,CAISDAGSQPQHF,TGTGCCATCAGTGATGCAGGGTCTCAGCCCCAGCATTTT
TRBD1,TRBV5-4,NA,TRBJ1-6,CASSWTGPNSPLHF,TGTGCCAGCAGCTGGACAGGGCCTAATTCACCCCTCCACTTT
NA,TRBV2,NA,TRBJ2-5,CASGDGTQGETQYF,TGTGCCAGCGGTGATGGAACTCAAGGAGAGACCCAGTACTTC
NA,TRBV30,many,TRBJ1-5,CAWSRGPNQPQHF,TGTGCCTGGAGTAGAGGGCCAAATCAGCCCCAGCATTTT
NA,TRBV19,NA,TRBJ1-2,CASSIAGGYTF,TGTGCCAGTAGTATAGCTGGAGGCTACACCTTC
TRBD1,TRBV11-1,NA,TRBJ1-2,CASSPGRDRVGYGYTF,TGTGCCAGCAGCCCGGGGCGGGACAGGGTTGGCTATGGCTACACCTTC
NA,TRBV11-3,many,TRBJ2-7,CASSLGSTYEQYF,TGTGCCAGCAGCTTAGGGAGTACCTACGAGCAGTACTTC
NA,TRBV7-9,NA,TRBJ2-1,CASSPSFHEQFF,TGTGCCAGCAGCCCCTCTTTCCATGAGCAGTTCTTC
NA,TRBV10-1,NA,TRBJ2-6,CASSESGGANVLTF,TGCGCCAGCAGTGAGTCAGGCGGGGCCAACGTCCTGACTTTC
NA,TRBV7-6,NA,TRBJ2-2,CASTLPGTGELFF,TGTGCCAGCACCCTTCCGGGCACCGGGGAGCTGTTTTTT
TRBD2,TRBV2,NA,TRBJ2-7,CATSGAAGAFSYEQYF,TGTGCCACCAGTGGGGCTGCGGGAGCCTTCTCCTACGAGCAGTACTTC
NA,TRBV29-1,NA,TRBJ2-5,CSVEDLRGQETQYF,TGCAGCGTTGAAGATCTTCGGGGGCAAGAGACCCAGTACTTC
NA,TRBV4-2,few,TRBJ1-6,CASSLRGPPLHF,TGTGCCAGCAGCTTAAGGGGTCCACCCCTCCACTTT
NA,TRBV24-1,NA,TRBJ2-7,CATSEGSPTYEQYF,TGTGCCACCAGTGAAGGATCTCCCACCTACGAGCAGTACTTC
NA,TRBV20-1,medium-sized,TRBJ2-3,CSAPSSTDTQYF,TGCAGTGCGCCTAGCAGCACAGATACGCAGTATTTT
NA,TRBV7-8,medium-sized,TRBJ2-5,CASREDAEYQETQYF,TGTGCCAGCAGGGAAGACGCGGAATACCAAGAGACCCAGTACTTC
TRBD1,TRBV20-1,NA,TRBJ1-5,CSASAGGDQPQHF,TGCAGTGCTAGTGCAGGGGGCGATCAGCCCCAGCATTTT
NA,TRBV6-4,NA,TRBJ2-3,CASSDSGTSNTDAQYF,TGCGCCAGCAGTGACTCGGGGACATCGAACACAGATGCGCAGTATTTT
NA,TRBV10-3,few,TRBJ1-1,CAISVRAENTEAFF,TGTGCCATCAGTGTTCGGGCAGAGAACACTGAAGCTTTCTTT
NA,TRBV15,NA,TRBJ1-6,CATQTGRNSPLHF,TGTGCCACGCAGACAGGACGGAATTCACCCCTCCACTTT
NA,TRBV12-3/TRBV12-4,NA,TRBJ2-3,CASSYTDTQYF,TGTGCCAGCAGTTACACAGATACGCAGTATTTT
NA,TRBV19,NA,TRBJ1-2,CASSEGGLQGYTF,TGTGCCAGTAGTGAGGGGGGACTTCAAGGCTACACCTTC
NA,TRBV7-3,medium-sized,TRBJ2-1,CASSLIGNEQFF,TGTGCCAGCAGCTTAATTGGAAATGAGCAGTTCTTC
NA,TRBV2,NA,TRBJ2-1,CASSEAGIRHNEQFF,TGTGCCAGCAGTGAAGCCGGAATCCGACACAATGAGCAGTTCTTC
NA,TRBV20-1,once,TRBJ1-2,CSARKAQGGSYGYTF,TGCAGTGCTAGAAAGGCGCAGGGCGGGAGCTATGGCTACACCTTC
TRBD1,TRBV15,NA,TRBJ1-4,CATSRTVTGGGEKLFF,TGTGCCACCAGCAGGACGGTTACAGGGGGAGGGGAAAAACTGTTTTTT
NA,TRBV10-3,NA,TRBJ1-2,CAISQQGTTYGYTF,TGTGCCATCAGCCAACAGGGCACTACCTATGGCTACACCTTC
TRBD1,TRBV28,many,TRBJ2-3,CASSSQTGTTDTQYF,TGTGCCAGCAGTTCGCAGACAGGGACCACAGATACGCAGTATTTT
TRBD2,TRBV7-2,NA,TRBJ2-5,CASSRIAGGPETQYF,TGTGCCAGCAGCCGAATAGCGGGGGGGCCGGAGACCCAGTACTTC
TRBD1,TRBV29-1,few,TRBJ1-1,CSVPGTGEGSEAFF,TGCAGCGTTCCCGGGACAGGGGAAGGGTCTGAAGCTTTCTTT
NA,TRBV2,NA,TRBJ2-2,CASKGGRGNTGELFF,TGTGCCAGCAAAGGTGGCAGGGGGAACACCGGGGAGCTGTTTTTT
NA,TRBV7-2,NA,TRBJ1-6,CASSATGLTSPLHF,TGTGCCAGCAGCGCGACTGGACTTACTTCACCCCTCCACTTT
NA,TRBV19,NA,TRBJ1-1,CASSMKENTEAFF,TGTGCCAGTAGTATGAAAGAGAACACTGAAGCTTTCTTT
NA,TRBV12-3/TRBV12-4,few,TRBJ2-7,CASSSSWSSYEQYF,TGTGCCAGCAGTTCCAGTTGGAGCTCCTACGAGCAGTACTTC
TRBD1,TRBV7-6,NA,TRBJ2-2,CASSPQGVGELFF,TGTGCCAGCAGCCCCCAGGGGGTGGGGGAGCTGTTTTTT
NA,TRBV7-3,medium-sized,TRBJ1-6,CASSLKGGPLHF,TGTGCCAGCAGCTTAAAGGGGGGACCCCTCCACTTT
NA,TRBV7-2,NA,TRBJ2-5,CASSFSSAETQYF,TGTGCCAGCAGCTTCTCCAGCGCCGAGACCCAGTACTTC
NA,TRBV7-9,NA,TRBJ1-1,CASSISQLLWTEAFF,TGTGCCAGTAGTATCTCCCAGCTCCTGTGGACTGAAGCTTTCTTT
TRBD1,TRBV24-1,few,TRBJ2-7,CATKGTGSRWEQYF,TGTGCCACCAAAGGGACAGGATCCCGTTGGGAGCAGTACTTC
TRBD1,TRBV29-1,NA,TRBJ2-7,CSVTVGGQGTYEQYF,TGCAGCGTGACTGTCGGTGGACAGGGGACCTACGAGCAGTACTTC
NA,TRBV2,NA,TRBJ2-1,CASSGTSSSYNEQFF,TGTGCCAGCAGCGGGACGTCTAGCTCCTACAATGAGCAGTTCTTC
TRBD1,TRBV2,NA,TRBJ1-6,CASRPERGQGGSPLHF,TGTGCCAGCAGGCCAGAAAGAGGACAGGGGGGTTCACCCCTCCACTTT
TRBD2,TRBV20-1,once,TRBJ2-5,CSAVGTSGAQETQYF,TGCAGTGCGGTAGGGACTAGCGGAGCCCAAGAGACCCAGTACTTC
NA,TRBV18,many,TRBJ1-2,CASSQHSYGYTF,TGTGCCAGCTCCCAACACTCTTATGGCTACACCTTC